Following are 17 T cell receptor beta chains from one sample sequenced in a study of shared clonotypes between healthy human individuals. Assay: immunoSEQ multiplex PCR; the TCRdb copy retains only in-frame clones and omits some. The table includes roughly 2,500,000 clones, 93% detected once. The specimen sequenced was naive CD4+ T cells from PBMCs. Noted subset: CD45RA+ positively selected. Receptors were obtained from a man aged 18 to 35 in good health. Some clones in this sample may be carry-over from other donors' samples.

The CDR3 region is CASSPDGTDTQYF. CDR3 nucleotides: TGTGCCAGCAGCCCCGATGGCACAGATACGCAGTATTTT. This chain links TRBV7-2 with TRBJ2-3, with D unclear. CDR1 and CDR2 (germline): SGHTA, FQGNSA. V was clipped by 5 bases and J by 1 base, with 7 bases between them. The CDR3 totals 13 residues.

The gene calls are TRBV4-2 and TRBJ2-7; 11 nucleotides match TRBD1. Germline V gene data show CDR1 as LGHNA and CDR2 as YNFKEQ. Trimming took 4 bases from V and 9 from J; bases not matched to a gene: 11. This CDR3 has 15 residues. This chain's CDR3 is CASSPRTGGALVQYF. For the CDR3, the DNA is TGTGCCAGCAGCCCCCGGACAGGGGGCGCTTTGGTGCAGTACTTC.

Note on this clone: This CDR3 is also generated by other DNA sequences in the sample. The CDR3 is CAISEGQNTEAFF. The CDR3 bases are TGTGCCATCAGTGAGGGGCAGAACACTGAAGCTTTCTTT. The V call is TRBV10-3, the J call TRBJ1-1; D not resolved. CDR3 size: 13 residues. CDR1 is ENHRY, CDR2 SYGVKD, per germline. With 2 bases removed from V and 1 base from J, the gap between germline ends came to 5 bases.

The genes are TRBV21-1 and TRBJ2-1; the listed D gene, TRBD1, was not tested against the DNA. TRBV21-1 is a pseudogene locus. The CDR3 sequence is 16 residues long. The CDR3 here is CASSKAGKPIDNEQFF. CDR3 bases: TGTGCCAGCAGCAAAGCGGGCAAACCGATCGACAATGAGCAGTTCTTC.

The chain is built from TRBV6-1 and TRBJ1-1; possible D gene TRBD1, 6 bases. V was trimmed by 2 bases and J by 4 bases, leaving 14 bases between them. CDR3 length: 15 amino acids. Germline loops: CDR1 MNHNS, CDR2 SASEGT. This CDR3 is CASSEQGTSGTEAFF. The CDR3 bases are TGTGCCAGCAGTGAACAGGGGACCTCGGGCACTGAAGCTTTCTTT.

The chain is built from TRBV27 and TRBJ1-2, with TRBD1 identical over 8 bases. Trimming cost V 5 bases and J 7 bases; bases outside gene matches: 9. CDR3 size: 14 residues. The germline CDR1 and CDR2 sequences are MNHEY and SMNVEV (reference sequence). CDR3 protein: CASSQFQGAGGYTF. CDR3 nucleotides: TGTGCCAGCAGTCAATTCCAGGGGGCAGGTGGCTACACCTTC.

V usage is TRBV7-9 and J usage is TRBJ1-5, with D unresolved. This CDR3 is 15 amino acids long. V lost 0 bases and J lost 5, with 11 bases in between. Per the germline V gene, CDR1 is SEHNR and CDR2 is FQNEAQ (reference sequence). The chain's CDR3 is CASSLAWQDDQPQHF. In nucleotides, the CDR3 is TGTGCCAGCAGCTTAGCCTGGCAGGATGATCAGCCCCAGCATTTT.

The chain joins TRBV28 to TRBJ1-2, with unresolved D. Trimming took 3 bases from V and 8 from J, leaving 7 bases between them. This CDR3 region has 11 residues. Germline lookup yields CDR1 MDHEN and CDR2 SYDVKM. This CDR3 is CASSLYGGYTF. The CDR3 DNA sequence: TGTGCCAGCAGTTTGTATGGAGGCTACACCTTC.

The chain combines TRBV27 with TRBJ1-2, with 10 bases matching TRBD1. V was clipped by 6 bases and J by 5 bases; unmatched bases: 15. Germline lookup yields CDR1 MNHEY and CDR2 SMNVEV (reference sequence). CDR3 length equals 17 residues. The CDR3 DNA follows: TGTGCCAGCAGAGCACCGGGACAGGGGCCTCCGCCTTATGGCTACACCTTC. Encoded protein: CASRAPGQGPPPYGYTF.

Here the CDR3 DNA reads TGTGCCAGCAGCTTAGGTCGGTCCACGTCCTACGAGCAGTACTTC. This sequence encodes CASSLGRSTSYEQYF. The rearrangement uses TRBV7-8 and TRBJ2-7; D unresolved. V gave up 1 base and J gave up 1 base, with 11 bases separating them. The CDR3 spans 15 residues. Germline CDR1 reads SGHVS; CDR2 reads FQNEAQ.

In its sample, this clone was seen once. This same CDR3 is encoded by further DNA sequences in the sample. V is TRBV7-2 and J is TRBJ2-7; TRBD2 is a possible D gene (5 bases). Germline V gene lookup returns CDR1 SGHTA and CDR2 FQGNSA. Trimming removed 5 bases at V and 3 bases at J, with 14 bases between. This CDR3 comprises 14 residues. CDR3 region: CASSLGLAGYEQYF. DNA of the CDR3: TGTGCCAGCAGCCTTGGACTGGCTGGCTACGAGCAGTACTTC.

In nucleotides, the CDR3 is TGTGCCAGCAGCTTAGAGGACAGGGGCGAGCAGTACTTC. It encodes CASSLEDRGEQYF. The V gene is TRBV7-6, the J gene TRBJ2-7, with 9 positions matching TRBD1. J gave up 6 bases and V 1 base, and 1 base lay outside the gene matches. Per germline, CDR1 SGHVS and CDR2 FNYEAQ. The CDR3 totals 13 residues. Full variable domain (outside the CDR3, taken from reference TRBV7-6 and TRBJ2-7): GAGVSQSPRYKVTKRGQDVALRCDPISGHVSLYWYRQALGQGPEFLTYFNYEAQQDKSGLPNDRFSAERPEGSISTLTIQRTEQRDSAMYRCASSLEDRGEQYFGPGTRLTVT.

This CDR3 reads CASSPLQGRTEAFF. The CDR3 DNA is TGTGCCAGCAGCCCCCTGCAGGGGCGCACTGAAGCTTTCTTT. The chain uses TRBV7-2 and TRBJ1-1; a weak D match, TRBD1 (6 bases). The CDR3 spans 14 residues. V lost 5 bases and J 4 bases, leaving 14 bases between the germline ends. Germline-derived CDR1 and CDR2 are SGHTA and FQGNSA.

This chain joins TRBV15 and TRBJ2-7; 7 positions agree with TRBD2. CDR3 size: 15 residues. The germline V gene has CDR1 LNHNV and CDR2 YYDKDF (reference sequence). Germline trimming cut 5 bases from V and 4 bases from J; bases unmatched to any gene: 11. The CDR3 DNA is TGTGCCACCAGCGGGGGTGGGCGGGAGCCTTACGAGCAGTACTTC. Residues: CATSGGGREPYEQYF. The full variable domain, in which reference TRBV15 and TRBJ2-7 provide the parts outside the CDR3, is DAMVIQNPRYQVTQFGKPVTLSCSQTLNHNVMYWYQQKSSQAPKLLFHYYDKDFNNEADTPDNFQSRRPNTSFCFLDIRSPGLGDTAMYLCATSGGGREPYEQYFGPGTRLTVT.

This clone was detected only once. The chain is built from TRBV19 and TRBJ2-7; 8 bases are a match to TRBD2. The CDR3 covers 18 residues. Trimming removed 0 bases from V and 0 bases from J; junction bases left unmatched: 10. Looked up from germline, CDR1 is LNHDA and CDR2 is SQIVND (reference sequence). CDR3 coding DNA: TGTGCCAGTAGTATAGAAGCACGACGGAGCGGGAGCTCCTACGAGCAGTACTTC. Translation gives CASSIEARRSGSSYEQYF. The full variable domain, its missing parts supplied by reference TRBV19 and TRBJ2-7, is DGGITQSPKYLFRKEGQNVTLSCEQNLNHDAMYWYRQDPGQGLRLIYYSQIVNDFQKGDIAEGYSVSREKKESFPLTVTSAQKNPTAFYLCASSIEARRSGSSYEQYFGPGTRLTVT.

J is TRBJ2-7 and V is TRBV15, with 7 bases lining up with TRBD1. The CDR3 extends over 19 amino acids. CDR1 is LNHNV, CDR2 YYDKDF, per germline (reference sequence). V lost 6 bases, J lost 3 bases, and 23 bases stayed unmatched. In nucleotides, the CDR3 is TGTGCCACCAGACTATTATCCGGGACAGTATCTGGGGCCAACTACGAGCAGTACTTC. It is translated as CATRLLSGTVSGANYEQYF.

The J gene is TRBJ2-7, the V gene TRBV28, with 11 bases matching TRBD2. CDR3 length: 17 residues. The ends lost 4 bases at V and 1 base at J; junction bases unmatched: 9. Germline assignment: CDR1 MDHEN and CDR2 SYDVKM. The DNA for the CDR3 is TGTGCCAGCAGTTCCCTTGGAACTAGCGGGAGTTCCTACGAGCAGTACTTC. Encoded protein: CASSSLGTSGSSYEQYF.